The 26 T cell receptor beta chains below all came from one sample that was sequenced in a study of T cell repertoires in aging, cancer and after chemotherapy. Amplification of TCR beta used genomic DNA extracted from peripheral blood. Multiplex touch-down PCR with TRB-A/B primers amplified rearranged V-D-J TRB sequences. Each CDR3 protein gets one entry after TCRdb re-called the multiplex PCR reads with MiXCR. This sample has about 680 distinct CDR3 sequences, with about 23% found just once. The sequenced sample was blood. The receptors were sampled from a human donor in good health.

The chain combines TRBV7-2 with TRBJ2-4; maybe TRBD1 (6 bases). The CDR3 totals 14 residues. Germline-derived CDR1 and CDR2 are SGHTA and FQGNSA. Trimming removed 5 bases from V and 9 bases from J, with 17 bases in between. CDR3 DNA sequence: TGTGCCAGCAGCACCGGACAGCCGGCGGGCATTCAGTACTTC. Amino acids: CASSTGQPAGIQYF. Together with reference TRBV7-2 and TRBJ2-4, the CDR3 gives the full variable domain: GAGVSQSPSNKVTEKGKDVELRCDPISGHTALYWYRQSLGQGLEFLIYFQGNSAPDKSGLPSDRFSAERTGGSVSTLTIQRTQQEDSAVYLCASSTGQPAGIQYFGAGTRLSVL.

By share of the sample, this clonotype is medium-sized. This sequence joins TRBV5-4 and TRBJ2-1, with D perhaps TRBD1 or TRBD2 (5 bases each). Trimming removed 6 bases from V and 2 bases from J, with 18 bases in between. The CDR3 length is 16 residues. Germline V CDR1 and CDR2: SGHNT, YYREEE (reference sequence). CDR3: CASNLRGTGAYNEQFF. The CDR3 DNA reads TGTGCCAGCAACCTTCGAGGGACCGGCGCCTACAATGAGCAGTTCTTC.

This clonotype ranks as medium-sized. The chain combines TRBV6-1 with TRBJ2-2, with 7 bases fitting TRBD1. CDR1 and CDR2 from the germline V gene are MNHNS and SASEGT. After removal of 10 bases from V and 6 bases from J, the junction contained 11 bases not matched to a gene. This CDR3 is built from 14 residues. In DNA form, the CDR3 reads TGTGCCACTTCGAGACAGGGATCATCCGGGGAGCTGTTTTTT. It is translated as CATSRQGSSGELFF.

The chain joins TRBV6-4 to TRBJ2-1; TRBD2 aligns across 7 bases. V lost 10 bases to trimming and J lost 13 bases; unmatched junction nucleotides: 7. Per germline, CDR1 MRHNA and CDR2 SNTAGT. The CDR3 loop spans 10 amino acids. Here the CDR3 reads CAIRTGGQFF. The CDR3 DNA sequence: TGTGCCATCAGGACGGGGGGACAGTTCTTC.

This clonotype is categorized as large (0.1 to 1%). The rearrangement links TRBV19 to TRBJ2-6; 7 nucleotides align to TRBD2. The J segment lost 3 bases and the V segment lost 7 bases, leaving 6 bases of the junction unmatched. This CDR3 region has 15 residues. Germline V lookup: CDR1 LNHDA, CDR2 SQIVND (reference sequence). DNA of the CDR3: TGTGCCAGTATGGGAGGGGCCCGTGGGGCCAACGTCCTGACTTTC. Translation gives CASMGGARGANVLTF.

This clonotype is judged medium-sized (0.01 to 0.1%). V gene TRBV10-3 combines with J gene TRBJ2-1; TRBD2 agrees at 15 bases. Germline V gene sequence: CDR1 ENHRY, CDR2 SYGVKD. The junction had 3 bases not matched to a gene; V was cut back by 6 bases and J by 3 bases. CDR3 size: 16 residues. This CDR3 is CAIRGTSGRYYNEQFF. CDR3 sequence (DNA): TGTGCCATCAGGGGGACTAGCGGGAGGTACTACAATGAGCAGTTCTTC.

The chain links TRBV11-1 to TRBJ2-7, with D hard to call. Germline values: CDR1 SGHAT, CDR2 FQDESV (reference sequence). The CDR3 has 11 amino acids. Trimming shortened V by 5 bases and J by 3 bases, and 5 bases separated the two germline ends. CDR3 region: CASSPSYEQYF. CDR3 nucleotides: TGTGCCAGCAGCCCTAGCTACGAGCAGTACTTC. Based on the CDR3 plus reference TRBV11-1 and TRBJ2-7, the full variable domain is EAEVAQSPRYKITEKSQAVAFWCDPISGHATLYWYRQILGQGPELLVQFQDESVVDDSQLPKDRFSAERLKGVDSTLKIQPAELGDSAMYLCASSPSYEQYFGPGTRLTVT.

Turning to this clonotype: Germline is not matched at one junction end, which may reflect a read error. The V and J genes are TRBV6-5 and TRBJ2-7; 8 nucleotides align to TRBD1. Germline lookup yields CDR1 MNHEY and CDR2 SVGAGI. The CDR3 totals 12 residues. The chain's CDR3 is CASSGQGYEQYF. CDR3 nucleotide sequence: TGTGCCAGCAGCGGACAGGGATACGAGCAGTACTTT.

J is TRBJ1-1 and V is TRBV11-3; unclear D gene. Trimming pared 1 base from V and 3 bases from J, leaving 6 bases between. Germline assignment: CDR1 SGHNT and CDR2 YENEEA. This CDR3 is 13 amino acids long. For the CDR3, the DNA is TGTGCCAGCAGCTTAGCTGATCACACTGAAGCTTTCTTT. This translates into CASSLADHTEAFF.

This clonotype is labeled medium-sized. CDR3 amino acids: CASGQGRAYEQYF. In DNA form, the CDR3 reads TGTGCCAGCGGGCAGGGACGGGCCTACGAGCAGTACTTC. The V gene is TRBV14, the J gene TRBJ2-7; D possibly matches TRBD1 or TRBD2 (5 bases each). The V end lost 8 bases, the J end lost 2 bases, and 13 bases lay between the germline ends. Germline lookup yields CDR1 SGHDN and CDR2 FVKESK. The CDR3 covers 13 residues. The variable domain in full, with the rest retrieved from reference TRBV14 and TRBJ2-7, is EAGVTQFPSHSVIEKGQTVTLRCDPISGHDNLYWYRRVMGKEIKFLLHFVKESKQDESGMPNNRFLAERTGGTYSTLKVQPAELEDSGVYFCASGQGRAYEQYFGPGTRLTVT.

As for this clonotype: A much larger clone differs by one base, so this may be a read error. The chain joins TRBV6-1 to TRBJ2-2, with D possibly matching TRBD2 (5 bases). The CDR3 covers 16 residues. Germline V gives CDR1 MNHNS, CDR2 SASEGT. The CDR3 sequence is CASSEAKTVNTGDLFF. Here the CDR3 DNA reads TGTGCCAGCAGTGAGGCGAAGACTGTGAACACCGGGGATCTGTTTTTT.

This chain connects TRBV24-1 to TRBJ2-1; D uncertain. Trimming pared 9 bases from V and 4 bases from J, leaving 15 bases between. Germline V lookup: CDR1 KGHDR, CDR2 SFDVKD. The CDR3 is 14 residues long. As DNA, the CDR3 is TGTGCCACCTCCTTTGGACGATCTTACAATGAGCAGTTCTTC. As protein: CATSFGRSYNEQFF.

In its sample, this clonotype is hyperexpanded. The CDR3 DNA sequence: TGTGCCAGCAGCCAAGGTAGGAGGTACGAGCAGTACTTC. Encoded protein: CASSQGRRYEQYF. V usage is TRBV14 and J usage is TRBJ2-7; TRBD2 is a possible D gene (5 bases). CDR3 length: 13 residues. Germline V CDR1 and CDR2: SGHDN, FVKESK. Trimming removed 1 base from V and 4 bases from J, with 8 bases in between.

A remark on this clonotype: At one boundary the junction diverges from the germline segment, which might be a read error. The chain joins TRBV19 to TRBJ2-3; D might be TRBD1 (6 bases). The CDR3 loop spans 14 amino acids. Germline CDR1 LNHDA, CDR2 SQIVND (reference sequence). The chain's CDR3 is CVSRGGSSTDTQYF. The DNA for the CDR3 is TGTGTCAGTAGAGGGGGATCTAGCACAGATACGCAGTATTTT.

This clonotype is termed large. The chain's CDR3 is CASSLTGNYGYTF. Here the CDR3 DNA reads TGTGCCAGCAGTTTAACAGGGAACTATGGCTACACCTTC. The V gene is TRBV27, the J gene TRBJ1-2; possibly TRBD1 for D (6 bases). The CDR3 contains 13 residues. V was pared by 2 bases and J by 2 bases, with 6 bases between. Germline V CDR1 and CDR2: MNHEY, SMNVEV (reference sequence).

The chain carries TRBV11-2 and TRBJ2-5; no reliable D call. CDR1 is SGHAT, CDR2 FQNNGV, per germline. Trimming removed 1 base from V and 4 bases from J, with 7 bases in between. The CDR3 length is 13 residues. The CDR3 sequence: CASSLGAVETQYF. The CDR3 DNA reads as TGTGCCAGCAGCTTAGGGGCGGTAGAGACCCAGTACTTC.

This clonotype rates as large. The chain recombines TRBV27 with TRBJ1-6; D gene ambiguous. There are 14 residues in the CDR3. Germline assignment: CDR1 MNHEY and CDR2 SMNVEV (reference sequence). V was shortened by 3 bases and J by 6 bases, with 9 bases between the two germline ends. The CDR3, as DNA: TGTGCCAGCAGTTTGGAGAAACTTAATTCACCCCTCCACTTT. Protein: CASSLEKLNSPLHF.

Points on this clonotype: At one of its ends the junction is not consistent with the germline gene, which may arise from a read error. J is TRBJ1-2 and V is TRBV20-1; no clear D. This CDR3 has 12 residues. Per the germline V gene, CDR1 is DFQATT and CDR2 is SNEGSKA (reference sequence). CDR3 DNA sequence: TGCAGTGCTAGGGAGGGCGGGGTCCGACGGATTTTC. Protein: CSAREGGVRRIF.

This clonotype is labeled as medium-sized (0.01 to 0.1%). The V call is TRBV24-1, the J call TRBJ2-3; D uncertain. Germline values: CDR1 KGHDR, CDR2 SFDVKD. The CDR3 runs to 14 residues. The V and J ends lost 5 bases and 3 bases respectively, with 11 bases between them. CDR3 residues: CATSGSMGTDTQYF. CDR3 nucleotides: TGTGCCACCAGTGGGTCAATGGGGACAGATACGCAGTATTTT.

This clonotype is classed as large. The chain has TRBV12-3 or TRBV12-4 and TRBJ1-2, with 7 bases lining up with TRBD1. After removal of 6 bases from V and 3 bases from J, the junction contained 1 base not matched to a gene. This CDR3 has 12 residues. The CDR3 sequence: CASSGTDYGYTF. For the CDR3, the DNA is TGTGCCAGCAGCGGGACAGACTATGGCTACACCTTC.

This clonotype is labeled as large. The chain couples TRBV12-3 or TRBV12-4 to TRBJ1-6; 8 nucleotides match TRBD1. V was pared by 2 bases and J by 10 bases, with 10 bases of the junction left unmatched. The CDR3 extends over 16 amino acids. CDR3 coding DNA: TGTGCCAGCAGTTTAAGGTCCGGGACAGGTTGGTCACCCCTCCACTTT. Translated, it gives CASSLRSGTGWSPLHF.

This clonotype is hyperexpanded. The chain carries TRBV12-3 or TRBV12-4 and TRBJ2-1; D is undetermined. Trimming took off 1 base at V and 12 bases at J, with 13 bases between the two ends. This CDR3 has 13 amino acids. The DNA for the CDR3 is TGTGCCAGCAGTTTAGGGGGTTATTATGGGCAGTTCTTC. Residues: CASSLGGYYGQFF.

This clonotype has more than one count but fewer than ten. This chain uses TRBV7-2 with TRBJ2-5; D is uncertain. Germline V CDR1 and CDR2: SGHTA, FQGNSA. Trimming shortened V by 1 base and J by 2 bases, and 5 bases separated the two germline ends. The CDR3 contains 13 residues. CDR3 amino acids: CASSLGHQETQYF. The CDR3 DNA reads TGTGCCAGCAGCTTAGGCCATCAAGAGACCCAGTACTTC.

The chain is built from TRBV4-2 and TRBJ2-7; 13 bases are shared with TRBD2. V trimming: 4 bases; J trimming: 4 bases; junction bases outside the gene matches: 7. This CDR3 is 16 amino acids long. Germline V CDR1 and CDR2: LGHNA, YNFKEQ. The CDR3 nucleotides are TGTGCCAGCAGCCCCACCGGGACTAGCGGGAATTACGAGCAGTACTTC. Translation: CASSPTGTSGNYEQYF.

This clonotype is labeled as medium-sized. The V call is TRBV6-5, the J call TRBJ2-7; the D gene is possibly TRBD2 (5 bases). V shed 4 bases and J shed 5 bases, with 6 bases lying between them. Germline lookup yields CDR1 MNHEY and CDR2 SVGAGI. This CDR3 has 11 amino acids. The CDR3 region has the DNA TGTGCCAGCAGTTCACTAGACGAGCAGTACTTC. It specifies CASSSLDEQYF.

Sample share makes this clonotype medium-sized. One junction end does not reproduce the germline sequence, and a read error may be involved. The CDR3 DNA is TGTGCCAGCAGATGGGGACTAGGGGGGGTCAACGTCCTGACTTTC. Protein sequence: CASRWGLGGVNVLTF. The chain carries TRBV6-2 or TRBV6-3 and TRBJ2-6, with 8 bases that match TRBD2. The CDR3 is 15 residues long. CDR1 and CDR2 (germline): MNHEY, SVGEGT.